Presented here are 13 T cell receptor beta chains from one specimen sequenced in a study of blood T cell repertoires in COVID-19. The method was immunoSEQ multiplex PCR; TCRdb's version includes in-frame clones alone and lacks a portion of them. The sample lists around 140,000 clones, around 89% seen once, with around 18% in the top ten. Sequencing input: peripheral blood. The source is a man in his fifties with active or convalescent COVID-19.

This chain joins TRBV6-1 and TRBJ1-3; a possible D gene is TRBD1 (6 bases). The CDR3 sequence is 17 residues long. Trimming pared 4 bases from V and 2 bases from J, leaving 18 bases between. Germline V gene lookup returns CDR1 MNHNS and CDR2 SASEGT. CDR3 coding DNA: TGTGCCAGCAGTGCCCGCACAGGGACCTGGGCTGGAAACACCATATATTTT. Translation gives CASSARTGTWAGNTIYF.

The chain combines TRBV5-4 with TRBJ2-2; 8 bases agree with TRBD1. The CDR3 loop spans 15 amino acids. V was clipped by 1 base and J by 7 bases; unmatched bases: 6. In germline, CDR1 is SGHNT, CDR2 YYREEE (reference sequence). CDR3: CASSLQGARNGELFF. The DNA of the CDR3 is TGTGCCAGCAGCTTGCAGGGGGCGCGGAACGGGGAGCTGTTTTTT.

The chain carries TRBV14 and TRBJ1-2, with 10 bases lining up with TRBD1. Germline CDR1 and CDR2: SGHDN and FVKESK. The trim removed 3 bases at V and 7 bases at J, leaving 5 bases unmatched. This CDR3 has 14 amino acids. The CDR3 sequence is CASSHWTGGLGYTF. CDR3 in DNA: TGTGCCAGCAGCCATTGGACAGGGGGTCTTGGCTACACCTTC.

The rearrangement uses TRBV30 and TRBJ2-1, with 10 bases identical to TRBD2. The CDR3 spans 15 residues. Trimming took 0 bases from V and 5 from J; bases not matched to a gene: 4. Germline V lookup: CDR1 GTSNPN, CDR2 SVGIG (reference sequence). CDR3 amino acids: CAWSVGLAGDNEQFF. The CDR3 DNA follows: TGTGCCTGGAGTGTCGGGCTAGCGGGGGACAATGAGCAGTTCTTC.

Written as DNA, the CDR3 is TGTGCCATCAGAGGGACTGCGAACACCGGGGAGCTGTTTTTT. Amino acids: CAIRGTANTGELFF. V is TRBV10-3 and J is TRBJ2-2; TRBD2 might be the D (6 bases). The CDR3 spans 14 residues. The germline CDR1 and CDR2 sequences are ENHRY and SYGVKD. V lost 6 bases to trimming and J lost 0 bases, with 8 bases between them.

This sequence joins TRBV10-3 and TRBJ1-4; the match to TRBD1 covers 8 bases. The J segment lost 3 bases and the V segment lost 7 bases, leaving 4 bases of the junction unmatched. The germline CDR1 and CDR2 sequences are ENHRY and SYGVKD. The CDR3 covers 14 residues. For the CDR3, the DNA is TGTGCCATCAAGGACAGGGCTGCTAATGAAAAACTGTTTTTT. Its translation is CAIKDRAANEKLFF.

This chain connects TRBV11-2 to TRBJ2-2; D possibly corresponds to TRBD1 (5 bases). The length of the CDR3 is 17 residues. Germline CDR1 SGHAT, CDR2 FQNNGV. V lost 5 bases and J lost 3, with 19 bases in between. The CDR3 here is CASSPPRAGRYTGELFF. CDR3 DNA sequence: TGTGCCAGCAGCCCCCCAAGGGCAGGGCGATACACCGGGGAGCTGTTTTTT.

The chain carries TRBV6-5 and TRBJ2-7, with 7 positions matching TRBD1. CDR1 MNHEY and CDR2 SVGAGI come from the germline V gene. This CDR3 has 16 amino acids. With V trimmed by 4 bases and J by 0 bases, 9 bases remained unmatched. The CDR3 DNA reads as TGTGCCAGCAGTTCGAGAGGGGGCCGAAGCTCCTACGAGCAGTACTTC. It translates to CASSSRGGRSSYEQYF.

This clone has ten or more counts. V gene TRBV14 combines with J gene TRBJ1-1; D not resolved. The germline V gene encodes CDR1 SGHDN and CDR2 FVKESK. V was cut by 1 base and J by 6 bases, with 12 bases left in between. The CDR3 loop spans 14 amino acids. CDR3 region: CASSQGNPGSEAFF. In nucleotides, the CDR3 is TGTGCCAGCAGCCAAGGCAACCCGGGTTCTGAAGCTTTCTTT.

This clone showed up just once. The chain carries TRBV19 and TRBJ2-2; 7 nucleotides align to TRBD1. Germline V gene sequence: CDR1 LNHDA, CDR2 SQIVND (reference sequence). Trimming removed 8 bases from V and 6 bases from J; junction bases left unmatched: 12. The CDR3 spans 15 residues. This CDR3 is CASLWDSGTPGELFF. In DNA, the CDR3 is TGTGCCAGTCTTTGGGACAGTGGAACTCCCGGGGAGCTGTTTTTT.

This chain uses TRBV10-3 with TRBJ2-1, with 12 bases identical to TRBD2. Germline V gene sequence: CDR1 ENHRY, CDR2 SYGVKD. CDR3 length equals 15 residues. With 4 bases clipped from V and 7 bases from J, the junction kept 5 bases outside the gene matches. The CDR3 DNA reads as TGTGCCATCAGTGGGACTAGCGGGGAACTTAATGAGCAGTTCTTC. Amino acids: CAISGTSGELNEQFF.

Note on this clone: In the same sample, other DNA sequences code for this CDR3. V usage is TRBV6-5 and J usage is TRBJ2-7; D may be TRBD1 (5 bases). The CDR3 is 13 residues long. The V gene lost 2 bases and the J gene lost 2 bases, with 7 bases spanning the gap. In germline, CDR1 is MNHEY, CDR2 SVGAGI. The CDR3 DNA reads as TGTGCCAGCAGTTACGGCAGGGCCTACGAGCAGTACTTC. It encodes CASSYGRAYEQYF.

The rearrangement joins TRBV7-9 to TRBJ2-7, with D maybe TRBD2 (6 bases). The germline V and J ends were trimmed by 5 bases and 2 bases, with 13 bases remaining between them. This CDR3 has 14 residues. The germline CDR1 and CDR2 sequences are SEHNR and FQNEAQ (reference sequence). The CDR3 region is CASSPQGGPYEQYF. CDR3 in DNA: TGTGCCAGCAGCCCGCAGGGAGGTCCCTACGAGCAGTACTTC.